The source of this T cell receptor (beta chain) is a study of response to subunit inactivated influenza vaccine. Using its own MiXCR run on the RT-PCR reads, TCRdb lists one record per CDR3 protein. The data show under 950,000 distinct CDR3 sequences, around 20% seen once. This clonotype came up once. The CDR3 loop spans 14 amino acids. V gave up 3 bases and J gave up 3 bases, with 9 bases separating them. Germline V gene lookup returns CDR1 LNHDA and CDR2 SQIVND (reference sequence). This sequence originates from a man aged 50-59 years who received an inactivated influenza vaccine. Here the sequenced sample was PBMCs from blood, taken 5 to 6 days after vaccination. The chain combines TRBV19 with TRBJ1-5, with D uncertain. The CDR3 DNA is TGTGCCAGTAGTATGTCCAGACACAATCAGCCCCAGCATTTT. Residues: CASSMSRHNQPQHF.